This record covers a single T cell receptor beta chain. Its antigen is not identified. Germline values: CDR1 SGHTA, CDR2 FQGNSA. The CDR3 has 11 residues. Trimming took 5 bases from V and 9 from J, leaving 11 bases between them. The data belong to a study of blood T cells in healthy people across ages. Findings of the study overall: Older age went with lower TCR beta diversity per million T cells, in a roughly linear way.

Total RNA extraction produced at least 5 micrograms (per sample) for the study. Primers used in a second PCR of roughly 7 to 12 cycles were a sample-barcoded 5' primer and a J-beta primer mix. Using its own MiXCR run on the 5' RACE reads, TCRdb lists one record per CDR3 protein. This sample yields 1.2 million to 1.5 million distinct CDR3 sequences, of which around two fifths are seen a single time; 7% to 9% belongs to the top ten. The receptor's source is a woman aged 18-35 years in good health. V and J are TRBV7-2 and TRBJ2-7; the D is unclear. Sequenced: blood. This chain's CDR3 is CASSPGPTQYF. The CDR3 nucleotides read TGTGCCAGCAGCCCCGGACCGACGCAGTACTTC.